The rows below give T cell receptor beta chains drawn from one sample of a study of shared clonotypes between healthy human individuals. Clones were sequenced by immunoSEQ multiplex PCR, and TCRdb holds only the in-frame ones, with some missing. The sample carries approximately 980,000 clones, around 80% recorded once. The sequencing sample was made of memory CD4+ T cells sorted from blood. These TCRs come from a man younger than 30 in good health. CDR3s include the opening cysteine and the closing phenylalanine or tryptophan. Fields, in order: D gene, V gene, clone size, J gene, CDR3 DNA, CDR3 protein. The D gene is left open where the match is weak. Only some rows state a clone size, as once, few, many or a class for expanded clones.

D: NA; V: TRBV6-6; size: NA; J: TRBJ2-3; DNA: TGTGCCAGCACCCCCCCGGTGACGGATACGCAGTATTTT; CDR3: CASTPPVTDTQYF
D: NA; V: TRBV14; size: NA; J: TRBJ1-6; DNA: TGTGCCAGCAGCCAACAGGAGGGGAGAAATTCACCCCTCCACTTT; CDR3: CASSQQEGRNSPLHF
D: NA; V: TRBV5-1; size: NA; J: TRBJ2-2; DNA: TGCGCCAGCAGCAGGACACCCAGCTCCGGGGAGCTGTTTTTT; CDR3: CASSRTPSSGELFF
D: NA; V: TRBV11-2; size: NA; J: TRBJ2-1; DNA: TGTGCCAGCAGCTCCCTGGTCGGACCCTCCTACAATGAGCAGTTCTTC; CDR3: CASSSLVGPSYNEQFF
D: TRBD1; V: TRBV7-2; size: NA; J: TRBJ2-7; DNA: TGTGCCAGCAGCTCCGGGACAGAGAACTACGAGCAGTACTTC; CDR3: CASSSGTENYEQYF
D: TRBD2; V: TRBV29-1; size: NA; J: TRBJ2-7; DNA: TGCAGCGTTGAAGATGGGAGGGGACCCTTCTACGAGCAGTACTTC; CDR3: CSVEDGRGPFYEQYF
D: NA; V: TRBV2; size: few; J: TRBJ2-1; DNA: TGTGCCAGCAGGCCGGACGGGGACAATGAGCAGTTCTTC; CDR3: CASRPDGDNEQFF
D: TRBD2; V: TRBV5-4; size: NA; J: TRBJ2-5; DNA: TGTGCCAGCAGCAGACTAGCGGGGCAAGAGACCCAGTACTTC; CDR3: CASSRLAGQETQYF
D: NA; V: TRBV29-1; size: NA; J: TRBJ2-3; DNA: TGCAGCGTTGAGGCAGTCTCAGATACGCAGTATTTT; CDR3: CSVEAVSDTQYF
D: NA; V: TRBV6-5; size: NA; J: TRBJ2-7; DNA: TGTGCCAGCAGTGAACAGGGCTCCTACGAGCAGTACTTC; CDR3: CASSEQGSYEQYF
D: TRBD1; V: TRBV10-1; size: NA; J: TRBJ2-2; DNA: TGCGCCAGCAGTGACCCCCCGGGGACAGGGGCCTACACCGGGGAGCTGTTTTTT; CDR3: CASSDPPGTGAYTGELFF
D: TRBD1; V: TRBV10-3; size: NA; J: TRBJ1-2; DNA: TGTGCCATCAGTGACTGGCAGGGGGCGGAGGGTGGCTACACCTTC; CDR3: CAISDWQGAEGGYTF
D: TRBD1; V: TRBV4-1; size: NA; J: TRBJ2-1; DNA: TGCGCCAGCAGCCAAGATAACAGGGGGCATAATGAGCAGTTCTTC; CDR3: CASSQDNRGHNEQFF
D: TRBD1; V: TRBV19; size: NA; J: TRBJ1-1; DNA: TGTGCCAGTAGTCTAAGGGACAGGAACACTGAAGCTTTCTTT; CDR3: CASSLRDRNTEAFF
D: NA; V: TRBV7-9; size: few; J: TRBJ1-5; DNA: TGTGCCAGCAGCTTGGGGCAGGGCCTCAATCAGCCCCAGCATTTT; CDR3: CASSLGQGLNQPQHF
D: NA; V: TRBV2; size: NA; J: TRBJ2-3; DNA: TGTGCCAGCAGTGAGGGTACGCAGTATTTT; CDR3: CASSEGTQYF
D: NA; V: TRBV5-4; size: NA; J: TRBJ2-2; DNA: TGTGCCAGCAGCCGTTACTCTTCCGGGGAGCTGTTTTTT; CDR3: CASSRYSSGELFF
D: TRBD2; V: TRBV15; size: NA; J: TRBJ2-1; DNA: TGTGCCACCAGCGCAGGGATGGGACTAGCGGGACACAATGAGCAGTTCTTC; CDR3: CATSAGMGLAGHNEQFF
D: NA; V: TRBV11-2; size: NA; J: TRBJ1-1; DNA: TGTGCCAGCAGTCCCAATGACCGGGCCACTGAAGCTTTCTTT; CDR3: CASSPNDRATEAFF
D: NA; V: TRBV2; size: NA; J: TRBJ1-4; DNA: TGTGCCAGCATCCTCGGGACGGCTAATGAAAAACTGTTTTTT; CDR3: CASILGTANEKLFF
D: NA; V: TRBV28; size: NA; J: TRBJ2-7; DNA: TGTGCCAGCATGGTCGGGCAGGGTGGGTCCTACGAGCAGTACTTC; CDR3: CASMVGQGGSYEQYF
D: NA; V: TRBV5-4; size: NA; J: TRBJ1-2; DNA: TGTGCCAGCAGCTTGTACAGCAATGGCTACACCTTC; CDR3: CASSLYSNGYTF
D: NA; V: TRBV5-1; size: NA; J: TRBJ1-6; DNA: TGCGCCAGCAGCTTCGACGGGGGGGATTCACCCCTCCACTTT; CDR3: CASSFDGGDSPLHF
D: NA; V: TRBV28; size: NA; J: TRBJ1-1; DNA: TGTGCCAGCAGTCCAGGTCTTCAGGGAACTGAAGCTTTCTTT; CDR3: CASSPGLQGTEAFF
D: NA; V: TRBV27; size: NA; J: TRBJ1-5; DNA: TGTGCCAGCAGTTTATCCTTTAGCAATCAGCCCCAGCATTTT; CDR3: CASSLSFSNQPQHF
D: TRBD1; V: TRBV30; size: NA; J: TRBJ2-7; DNA: TGCGCATTCGCGGACAGGGTCTACGAGCAGTACTTC; CDR3: CAFADRVYEQYF
D: TRBD1; V: TRBV5-1; size: few; J: TRBJ2-7; DNA: TGCGCCAGCAGCAGTGAACCGGGACAGGGGGCGATCTACGAGCAGTACTTC; CDR3: CASSSEPGQGAIYEQYF
D: TRBD1; V: TRBV9; size: NA; J: TRBJ1-6; DNA: TGTGCCAGCAGGACCGGACAGGGAGACAATTCACCCCTCCACTTT; CDR3: CASRTGQGDNSPLHF
D: NA; V: TRBV19; size: NA; J: TRBJ2-1; DNA: TGTGCCAGTAGTATCAATGGAAACAATGAGCAGTTCTTC; CDR3: CASSINGNNEQFF
D: TRBD2; V: TRBV19; size: once; J: TRBJ2-2; DNA: TGTGCCAGTAGCGGACTAGCGGGGGGGCCGGCCACCGGGGAGCTGTTTTTT; CDR3: CASSGLAGGPATGELFF
D: TRBD1; V: TRBV28; size: NA; J: TRBJ1-2; DNA: TGTGCCAGCAGACCAGGACAGGACAACTATGGCTACACCTTC; CDR3: CASRPGQDNYGYTF
D: NA; V: TRBV28; size: NA; J: TRBJ2-7; DNA: TGTGCCAGCTCCCGAACCGAGCAGTACTTC; CDR3: CASSRTEQYF
D: NA; V: TRBV11-2; size: NA; J: TRBJ2-2; DNA: TGTGCCAGCAGCTTCCTAACGGCTTTCGGGGAGCTGTTTTTT; CDR3: CASSFLTAFGELFF
D: TRBD1; V: TRBV10-3; size: NA; J: TRBJ2-1; DNA: TGTGCCATCAATAAAGGGACAGGTACCGATGAGCAGTTCTTC; CDR3: CAINKGTGTDEQFF